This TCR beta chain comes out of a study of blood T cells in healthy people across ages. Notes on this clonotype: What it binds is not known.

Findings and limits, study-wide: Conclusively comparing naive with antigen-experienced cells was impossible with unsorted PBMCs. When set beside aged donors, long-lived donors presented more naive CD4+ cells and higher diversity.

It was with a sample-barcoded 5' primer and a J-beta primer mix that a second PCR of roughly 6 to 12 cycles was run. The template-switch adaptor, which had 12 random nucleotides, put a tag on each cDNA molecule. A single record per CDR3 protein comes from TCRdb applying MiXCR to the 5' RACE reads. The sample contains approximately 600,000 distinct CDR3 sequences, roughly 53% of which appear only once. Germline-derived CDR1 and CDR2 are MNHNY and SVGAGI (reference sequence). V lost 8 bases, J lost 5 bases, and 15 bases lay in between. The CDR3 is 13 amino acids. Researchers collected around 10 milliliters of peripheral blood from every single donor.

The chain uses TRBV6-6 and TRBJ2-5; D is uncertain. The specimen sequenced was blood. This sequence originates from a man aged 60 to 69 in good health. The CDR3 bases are TGTGCCAGCTCCCGATGGCGGTGGGAGACCCAGTACTTC. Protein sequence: CASSRWRWETQYF.